This TCR beta chain was identified in a study of T-cell reconstitution after alpha-beta-depleted transplantation in children. From germline, CDR1 is MGHRA and CDR2 YSYEKL. This CDR3 spans 13 amino acids. V lost 5 bases, J lost 6 bases, and 12 bases lay in between. On this clonotype: Antigen: not known.

General observations from the study: By about two months after transplant, alpha-beta T cells reportedly arose from several hundred graft clones that had expanded. Day-60 TCRbeta diversity that was high in some patients was derived from surviving recipient T cells and thymic progenitors. T-cell counts and diversity at one year post-transplant came mainly from newly produced T cells.

Researchers prepared the TCRbeta library using unique molecular identifiers, the study reports. TCRdb re-derived calls from the PCR reads in MiXCR, one entry per CDR3 protein. The sample includes around 200,000 distinct CDR3 sequences, 17% of them seen just once. The receptor was derived from a male patient aged 2 to 9 who had a stem cell transplant for acute lymphoblastic leukemia, so the T cells may come from the graft donor. The sample was PBMCs, mostly from graft donor cells, taken 360 days after TCRalphabeta/CD19-depleted stem cell transplant. The chain joins TRBV4-1 to TRBJ2-3, with D unclear. CDR3 amino acids: CASSFGENDTQYF. The CDR3 bases are TGCGCCAGCAGCTTTGGGGAAAACGATACGCAGTATTTT.